This paragraph reports one TCR beta chain. The authors' processing: Researchers report that nucleated cell counts were estimated from reference gene primer amplification. Some clones are missing from TCRdb's copy, which holds only in-frame ones; the method was immunoSEQ multiplex PCR. D and trimming come from the DNA, and the V and J calls and clone size come from that table. The table lists about 91,000 clones, 88% of them singletons, with 4.5% to 5.5% in the top ten. The CDR3 totals 18 residues. Per the germline V gene, CDR1 is ENHRY and CDR2 is SYGVKD. V dropped 0 bases and J dropped 6 bases, with 22 bases sitting between them. This sample is drawn from a study of blood T cell repertoires in COVID-19.

The chain combines TRBV10-3 with TRBJ2-3; tentative D call: TRBD2 (7 bases). This TCR came from a woman aged 80 or older with active COVID-19. The source material was peripheral blood. In nucleotides, the CDR3 is TGTGCCATCAGTGAGTCGAAGGGGGGGCAGGGGTCACGGGATACGCAGTATTTT. This sequence encodes CAISESKGGQGSRDTQYF.